This TCR beta chain was documented in a study of blood T cell repertoires in COVID-19. About the research overall: Samples representing acute and convalescent COVID-19 were sourced from the United States, Italy and Spain. PBMCs, B-cell-depleted T cells, or T cells provided the cDNA or gDNA that made up the material.

In the study's own analysis: How many nucleated cells were present was estimated from reference gene primer amplification. Method: immunoSEQ multiplex PCR; TCRdb's copy keeps in-frame clones and lacks some. V and J calls and clone size are as listed in that table; D and trimming were resolved from the DNA. The sample yields about 220,000 clones, around 82% seen once. Trimming removed 6 bases from V and 0 bases from J; junction bases left unmatched: 7. Germline assignment: CDR1 MNHNY and CDR2 SVGAGI (reference sequence). The CDR3 length is 16 residues. The sample comprised peripheral blood. The TCR sequence derives from a woman older than 75 with acute or convalescent COVID-19. The chain combines TRBV6-6 with TRBJ2-3; the match to TRBD2 covers 9 bases. Written as DNA, the CDR3 is TGTGCCAGCAGGCTAGCGGGGACCACTAGCACAGATACGCAGTATTTT. The encoded protein is CASRLAGTTSTDTQYF.